This T cell receptor (beta chain) was sequenced for a study of T cell responses to AZD1222 COVID-19 vaccine. General study findings and limits: The study identified only five to seven AZD1222 recipients as seropositive at baseline.

Repertoires were generated with immunoSEQ multiplex PCR, while TCRdb's copy carries only in-frame clones and drops some. This table holds about 140,000 clones, 85% to 95% found once. As regards this clone: What it binds is unknown.

Trimming removed 4 bases at V and 1 base at J, with 8 bases between. The CDR3 runs 13 residues. Germline values: CDR1 SGHNT, CDR2 YYREEE (reference sequence). The receptor was derived from an adult who had recovered from COVID-19. The material sequenced was peripheral blood, taken after recovery from COVID-19. The chain employs TRBV5-4 and TRBJ1-1; no reliable D call. CDR3 in amino acids: CASSPETNTEAFF. The CDR3 coding sequence is TGTGCCAGCAGCCCCGAGACGAACACTGAAGCTTTCTTT.